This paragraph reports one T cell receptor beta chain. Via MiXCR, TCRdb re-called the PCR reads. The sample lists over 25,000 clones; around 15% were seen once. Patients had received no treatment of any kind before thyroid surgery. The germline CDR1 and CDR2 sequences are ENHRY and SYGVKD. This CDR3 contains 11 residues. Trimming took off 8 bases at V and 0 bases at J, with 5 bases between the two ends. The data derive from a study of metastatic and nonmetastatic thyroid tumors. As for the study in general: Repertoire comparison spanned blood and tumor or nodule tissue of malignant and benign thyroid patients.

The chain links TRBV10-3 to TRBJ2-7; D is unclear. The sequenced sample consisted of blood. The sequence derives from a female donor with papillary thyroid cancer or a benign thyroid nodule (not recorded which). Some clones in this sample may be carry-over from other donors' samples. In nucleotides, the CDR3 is TGTGCCATCGGGGACTCCTACGAGCAGTACTTC. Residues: CAIGDSYEQYF.